This entry concerns a single TCR beta chain. Its antigen is unidentified. This sample stems from a study of T cell responses to AZD1222 COVID-19 vaccine. Whole-study findings and limits: Clonal diversity was possibly underestimated, and white British individuals and females predominated among donors. Compared with day 0, the breadth and depth of the Spike-specific TCR repertoire rose significantly after two doses of AZD1222.

Method: immunoSEQ multiplex PCR; TCRdb's copy keeps in-frame clones and lacks some. The table records approximately 110,000 clones, about nine tenths of them present only once. The CDR3 is 15 amino acids. V lost 3 bases, J lost 0 bases, and 9 bases lay in between. CDR1 is MNHNS and CDR2 is SASEGT in the germline V gene. The source material was peripheral blood, sampled on day 0 of AZD1222 vaccination. The chain recombines TRBV6-1 with TRBJ1-3; D gene unclear. This TCR derives from an adult in good health. Here the CDR3 reads CASSDPSSSGNTIYF. The CDR3 DNA sequence: TGTGCCAGCAGTGACCCCTCTAGCTCTGGAAACACCATATATTTT.